These T cell receptor beta chains were read from a single sample in a study of Ad26.COV2.S vaccination and SARS-CoV-2 variants. Data came from immunoSEQ multiplex PCR; TCRdb stores just in-frame clones and leaves some out. The sample includes approximately 480,000 clones, around 90% seen only once; the top ten take 9.5% to 15%. The sample was peripheral blood, taken in a trial of Ad26.COV2.S vaccine versus placebo. The source of these receptors is a person between 18 and 65 years old who received the Ad26.COV2.S COVID-19 vaccine or a placebo. The CDR3 runs from the conserved cysteine through the conserved F or W. D genes are given only for firm matches. Clone sizes are given selectively: once, few, many, or a class where the clone is expanded.

cdr3_nt	cdr3_aa	clone_size	v_call	j_call	d_call
TGCGCCAGCAGACCCTCAGGGGAAGGTCGGACGACAGATACGCAGTATTTT	CASRPSGEGRTTDTQYF	-	TRBV5-1	TRBJ2-3	-
TGTGCCAGCAGCTTACAGGGGACTCGCCCGACAGATACGCAGTATTTT	CASSLQGTRPTDTQYF	-	TRBV7-8	TRBJ2-3	-
TGTGCCAGTCTGTGGGGGGGTTACAATGAGCAGTTCTTC	CASLWGGYNEQFF	-	TRBV12-3/TRBV12-4	TRBJ2-1	TRBD2
TGTGCCACCAGCCGGGATGCGAAGTCACCCCTCCACTTT	CATSRDAKSPLHF	-	TRBV15	TRBJ1-6	-
TGCGCCAGTACCTGGACACTCTACAATGAGCAGTTCTTC	CASTWTLYNEQFF	-	TRBV10-2	TRBJ2-1	-
TGCAGCGTTGAAGATAGAGAAGGAACCTACAATGAGCAGTTCTTC	CSVEDREGTYNEQFF	-	TRBV29-1	TRBJ2-1	-
TGTGCCAGCAGCTTGGGGTTAGCGGGTTCTAGCACAGATACGCAGTATTTT	CASSLGLAGSSTDTQYF	once	TRBV5-4	TRBJ2-3	TRBD2
TGTGCCACCAGCAGAGATCAAGGGACTAGGAGCGGCGAGCAGTACTTC	CATSRDQGTRSGEQYF	once	TRBV15	TRBJ2-7	TRBD2
TGCGCCAGCAGCGCGGCCCGGGAGCAGGGTGGCTACACCTTC	CASSAAREQGGYTF	-	TRBV5-1	TRBJ1-2	-
TGTGCCAGCAGTGATTGGGGCGGGGTGACCGGGGAGCTGTTTTTT	CASSDWGGVTGELFF	-	TRBV6-1	TRBJ2-2	-
TGTGCCAGCAGCCTCCGGGGACAGATGAACACTGAAGCTTTCTTT	CASSLRGQMNTEAFF	-	TRBV7-8	TRBJ1-1	TRBD1
TGCGCCAGCAGCCAAGAACCGGGGAACACTGAAGCTTTCTTT	CASSQEPGNTEAFF	-	TRBV4-1	TRBJ1-1	-
TGTGCCAGCAGCCAAGGGGGTTCACCCCTCCACTTT	CASSQGGSPLHF	once	TRBV3-1/TRBV3-2	TRBJ1-6	-
TGTGCCAGCAGCCAAAGGGGGACTAGGAACTACGAGCAGTACTTC	CASSQRGTRNYEQYF	-	TRBV3-1/TRBV3-2	TRBJ2-7	TRBD2
TGTGCCAGCAGGGAAAATGTCAGGGGAGTCACTGAAGCTTTCTTT	CASRENVRGVTEAFF	-	TRBV6-6	TRBJ1-1	-
TGTGCCAGCAGGCCGGGACTAGCGGACTCCCGTCAGTACTTC	CASRPGLADSRQYF	-	TRBV7-6	TRBJ2-7	TRBD2
TGTGCCAGCAGCGCCGGGACAAGTGGCTACGAGCAGTACTTC	CASSAGTSGYEQYF	-	TRBV9	TRBJ2-7	-
TGTGCCTGGCTTACTGGAGTCGGCTACACCTTC	CAWLTGVGYTF	-	TRBV30	TRBJ1-2	-
TGTGCCAGCGCGGACGTGAAGATCTATCCGTGGGACAATGAGCAGTTCTTC	CASADVKIYPWDNEQFF	-	TRBV2	TRBJ2-1	-
TGTGCCACCAGTGATCCGAGGACAGGGGTTAGCAATCAGCCCCAGCATTTT	CATSDPRTGVSNQPQHF	-	TRBV24-1	TRBJ1-5	TRBD1
TGCGCCAGCAGCCAAGATGGATGGGAGCAGTACTTC	CASSQDGWEQYF	-	TRBV4-1	TRBJ2-7	-
TGCGCCAGCAGGGATGGCAGGCAGCCCCAGCATTTT	CASRDGRQPQHF	-	TRBV10-1	TRBJ1-5	-